The 22 T cell receptor beta chains below come from one sample, sequenced in a study of shared clonotypes between healthy human individuals. Using immunoSEQ multiplex PCR, the repertoire was profiled, and TCRdb retains in-frame clones only, with some absent. In the table there are some 2,400,000 clones, approximately 94% of which are singletons. Source material: naive CD4+ T cells sorted from blood. Stated subset: CD45RA+ positively selected. All receptors derive from a man aged 18 to 30 in good health.

In its sample, this clone was seen once. This sequence joins TRBV19 and TRBJ2-3; D unresolved. The CDR3 length is 15 residues. Trimming pared 3 bases from V and 4 bases from J, leaving 14 bases between. Germline V gene data show CDR1 as LNHDA and CDR2 as SQIVND (reference sequence). CDR3 in amino acids: CASSMVSLGADTQYF. The CDR3 DNA reads TGTGCCAGTAGTATGGTTAGCCTAGGAGCAGATACGCAGTATTTT.

This chain connects TRBV11-2 to TRBJ2-5, with TRBD2 matching 7 bases. The CDR3 consists of 15 residues. Unmatched junction bases numbered 7, after V lost 1 base and J lost 5 bases. Germline lookup yields CDR1 SGHAT and CDR2 FQNNGV. CDR3 in amino acids: CASSLGPGGHETQYF. DNA of the CDR3: TGTGCCAGCAGCTTAGGTCCGGGGGGTCATGAGACCCAGTACTTC. The whole variable domain, filled in from reference TRBV11-2 and TRBJ2-5, reads EAGVAQSPRYKIIEKRQSVAFWCNPISGHATLYWYQQILGQGPKLLIQFQNNGVVDDSQLPKDRFSAERLKGVDSTLKIQPAKLEDSAVYLCASSLGPGGHETQYFGPGTRLLVL.

There are a few counts of this clone. Other DNA sequences in the same sample also yield this CDR3. V is TRBV10-1 and J is TRBJ2-7, with 10 bases that match TRBD1. The CDR3 is 14 residues long. Germline lookup yields CDR1 WNHNN and CDR2 SYGVQD (reference sequence). V shed 5 bases and J 4 bases; nucleotides not matched to a gene: 5. For the CDR3, the DNA is TGCGCCAGCAGTAGGGACAGGGGCCCGTACGAGCAGTACTTC. Its protein product is CASSRDRGPYEQYF.

V is TRBV7-2 and J is TRBJ2-7, with TRBD2 matching over 8 bases. V was pared by 1 base and J by 2 bases, with 7 bases of the junction left unmatched. CDR1 is SGHTA and CDR2 is FQGNSA in the germline V gene. This CDR3 contains 16 residues. This CDR3 reads CASSLVPAGAAYEQYF. The CDR3 coding sequence is TGTGCCAGCAGCTTAGTCCCAGCGGGAGCGGCCTACGAGCAGTACTTC.

The V call is TRBV6-5, the J call TRBJ2-3; TRBD1 agrees at 7 bases. V gave up 6 bases and J gave up 4 bases; unmatched junction bases: 7. Per the germline V gene, CDR1 is MNHEY and CDR2 is SVGAGI. The CDR3 loop spans 14 amino acids. The CDR3 sequence: CASSEIQGSDTQYF. CDR3 nucleotide sequence: TGTGCCAGCAGCGAGATACAGGGGTCAGATACGCAGTATTTT.

The J gene is TRBJ2-7, the V gene TRBV11-3; D remains ambiguous. CDR1 SGHNT and CDR2 YENEEA come from the germline V gene. This CDR3 is built from 13 residues. Trimming took off 0 bases at V and 1 base at J, with 4 bases between the two ends. In nucleotides, the CDR3 is TGTGCCAGCAGCTTAGAGGGATCCTACGAGCAGTACTTC. Amino acids: CASSLEGSYEQYF.

As regards this clone: Different DNA sequences within this sample yield the same CDR3. V usage is TRBV5-1 and J usage is TRBJ2-7, with TRBD2 as a possible D gene (5 bases). The germline gives CDR1 SGHRS, CDR2 YFSETQ. The CDR3 extends over 15 amino acids. V shed 4 bases and J shed 0 bases, with 14 bases lying between them. The CDR3, as DNA: TGCGCCAGCAGCCCCCTGACGGGGAGCTCCTACGAGCAGTACTTC. It is translated as CASSPLTGSSYEQYF.

J is TRBJ2-3 and V is TRBV5-1; D gene unclear. Germline-derived CDR1 and CDR2 are SGHRS and YFSETQ. The ends were cut back, 3 bases at V and 5 bases at J, with 10 bases in the middle. The CDR3 contains 13 residues. This chain's CDR3 is CASSSPSQDTQYF. The CDR3 DNA is TGCGCCAGCAGCTCCCCGTCCCAAGATACGCAGTATTTT.

The chain employs TRBV5-4 and TRBJ2-2; perhaps TRBD2 as D (6 bases). Looked up from germline, CDR1 is SGHNT and CDR2 is YYREEE (reference sequence). The V end was cut by 4 bases, the J end by 1 base, with 14 bases between. The CDR3 length is 16 residues. The CDR3, as DNA: TGTGCCAGCAGCCCAAAAGGAGGGGTGAACACCGGGGAGCTGTTTTTT. It translates to CASSPKGGVNTGELFF.

On this clone itself: Other DNA sequences in the same sample also yield this CDR3. The chain recombines TRBV28 with TRBJ2-7; TRBD2 matches at 8 bases. This CDR3 contains 14 residues. CDR1 is MDHEN and CDR2 is SYDVKM in the germline V gene. V shed 2 bases and J 4 bases; nucleotides not matched to a gene: 4. The CDR3 here is CASSLQAGGYEQYF. For the CDR3, the DNA is TGTGCCAGCAGTTTACAGGCGGGAGGTTACGAGCAGTACTTC.

About this clone: Additional DNA sequences in this sample encode the identical CDR3. The J gene is TRBJ2-5, the V gene TRBV5-6, with TRBD2 matching over 11 bases. The CDR3 extends over 14 amino acids. From germline, CDR1 is SGHDT and CDR2 YYEEEE. V lost 3 bases to trimming and J lost 5 bases; unmatched junction nucleotides: 3. The CDR3 protein is CASSSTSGGETQYF. CDR3 DNA sequence: TGTGCCAGCAGCTCTACTAGCGGGGGCGAGACCCAGTACTTC.

The rearrangement links TRBV19 to TRBJ1-1; 7 positions agree with TRBD1. V was pared by 4 bases and J by 4 bases, with 3 bases of the junction left unmatched. This CDR3 contains 13 residues. Germline V gene data show CDR1 as LNHDA and CDR2 as SQIVND (reference sequence). CDR3: CASSKSGGTEAFF. The DNA for the CDR3 is TGTGCCAGTAGTAAATCAGGGGGCACTGAAGCTTTCTTT. Variable domain in full (rest from reference TRBV19 and TRBJ1-1): DGGITQSPKYLFRKEGQNVTLSCEQNLNHDAMYWYRQDPGQGLRLIYYSQIVNDFQKGDIAEGYSVSREKKESFPLTVTSAQKNPTAFYLCASSKSGGTEAFFGQGTRLTVV.

This chain links TRBV6-5 with TRBJ1-5; maybe TRBD1 (5 bases). CDR1 MNHEY and CDR2 SVGAGI come from the germline V gene. V lost 10 bases and J lost 2, with 15 bases in between. This CDR3 is 14 amino acids long. This CDR3 is CATRPGSGNQPQHF. The CDR3 region has the DNA TGTGCCACCCGTCCAGGGTCTGGCAATCAGCCCCAGCATTTT.

J is TRBJ2-3 and V is TRBV18; D call uncertain. The V gene's germline CDR1 is KGHSH and CDR2 LQKENI. Trimming cost V 4 bases and J 4 bases, with 12 bases left between them. This CDR3 region has 14 residues. CDR3 in DNA: TGTGCCAGCTCACGGGTTAGGGCACCAGATACGCAGTATTTT. Translated: CASSRVRAPDTQYF.

The gene calls are TRBV18 and TRBJ1-5; D remains ambiguous. The CDR3 has 15 amino acids. V lost 6 bases and J lost 3, with 15 bases in between. Germline V gene lookup returns CDR1 KGHSH and CDR2 LQKENI. The CDR3 spells CASSPRERPNQPQHF. Here the CDR3 DNA reads TGTGCCAGCTCGCCAAGGGAGCGTCCCAATCAGCCCCAGCATTTT.

This clone appeared a single time. This chain uses TRBV11-2 with TRBJ2-1; D is undetermined. The germline V gene has CDR1 SGHAT and CDR2 FQNNGV. This CDR3 comprises 11 residues. V gave up 7 bases and J gave up 4 bases, with 5 bases separating them. The CDR3 here is CASTEYNEQFF. CDR3 in DNA: TGTGCCAGCACGGAGTACAATGAGCAGTTCTTC.

The V call is TRBV5-1, the J call TRBJ2-7; 11 bases are shared with TRBD2. J gave up 1 base and V 4 bases, and 13 bases lay outside the gene matches. Germline V lookup: CDR1 SGHRS, CDR2 YFSETQ. CDR3 size: 18 residues. The CDR3 is CASSMDRATSGRSYEQYF. CDR3 nucleotides: TGCGCCAGCAGCATGGACAGGGCTACTAGCGGGAGATCCTACGAGCAGTACTTC. Using reference TRBV5-1 and TRBJ2-7 for the parts outside the CDR3, the full variable domain is KAGVTQTPRYLIKTRGQQVTLSCSPISGHRSVSWYQQTPGQGLQFLFEYFSETQRNKGNFPGRFSGRQFSNSRSEMNVSTLELGDSALYLCASSMDRATSGRSYEQYFGPGTRLTVT.

The chain employs TRBV6-5 and TRBJ2-7; D unresolved. Trimming took off 10 bases at V and 3 bases at J, with 10 bases between the two ends. Germline V lookup: CDR1 MNHEY, CDR2 SVGAGI. The CDR3 has 11 residues. Here the CDR3 reads CATTQLYEQYF. Written as DNA, the CDR3 is TGTGCCACCACGCAGCTCTACGAGCAGTACTTC.

The V gene is TRBV7-9, the J gene TRBJ2-1; D might be TRBD2 (5 bases). The CDR3 has 12 residues. CDR1 is SEHNR, CDR2 FQNEAQ, per germline (reference sequence). Trimming took off 5 bases at V and 9 bases at J, with 11 bases between the two ends. The CDR3 DNA reads as TGTGCCAGCAGCCGATTGGGGAGTGAGCAGTTCTTC. Translated, it gives CASSRLGSEQFF.

As to this clone: Other DNA sequences in this specimen translate into the identical CDR3. CDR3 nucleotides: TGCGCCAGCAGCTTAGAGGGAAACACTGAAGCTTTCTTT. This encodes CASSLEGNTEAFF. The chain joins TRBV5-1 to TRBJ1-1; the D is unclear. CDR3 length equals 13 residues. The germline CDR1 and CDR2 sequences are SGHRS and YFSETQ. The V end was cut by 2 bases, the J end by 2 bases, with 7 bases between.

This chain joins TRBV7-2 and TRBJ2-7; TRBD2 matches at 7 bases. The germline CDR1 and CDR2 sequences are SGHTA and FQGNSA. V gave up 5 bases and J gave up 0 bases; unmatched junction bases: 7. The CDR3 totals 15 residues. CDR3 sequence reads: CASSGEGLGSYEQYF. For the CDR3, the DNA is TGTGCCAGCAGCGGGGAGGGCCTCGGCTCCTACGAGCAGTACTTC.

V gene TRBV10-2 combines with J gene TRBJ2-7; the match to TRBD2 covers 9 bases. Per germline, CDR1 WSHSY and CDR2 SAAADI. J gave up 3 bases and V 6 bases, and 6 bases lay outside the gene matches. The CDR3 is 14 amino acids. CDR3 protein: CASRTGTSHYEQYF. DNA for the CDR3: TGCGCCAGCAGAACCGGGACTAGCCACTACGAGCAGTACTTC.